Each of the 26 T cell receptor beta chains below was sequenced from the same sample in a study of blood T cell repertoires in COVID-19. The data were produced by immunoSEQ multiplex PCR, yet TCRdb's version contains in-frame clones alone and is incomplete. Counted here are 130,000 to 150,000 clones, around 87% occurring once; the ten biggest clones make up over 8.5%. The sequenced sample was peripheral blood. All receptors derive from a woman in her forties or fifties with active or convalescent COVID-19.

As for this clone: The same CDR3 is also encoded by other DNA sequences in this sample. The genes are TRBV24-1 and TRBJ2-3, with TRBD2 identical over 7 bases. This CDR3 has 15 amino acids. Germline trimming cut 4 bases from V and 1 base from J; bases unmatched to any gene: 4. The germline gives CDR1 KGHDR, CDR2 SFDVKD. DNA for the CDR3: TGTGCCACCAGTGACTCCCGGGGGGGCACAGATACGCAGTATTTT. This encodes CATSDSRGGTDTQYF.

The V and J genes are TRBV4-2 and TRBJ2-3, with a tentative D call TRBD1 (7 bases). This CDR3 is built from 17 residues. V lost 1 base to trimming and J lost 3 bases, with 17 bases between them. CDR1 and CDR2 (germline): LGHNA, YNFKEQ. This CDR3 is CASSQGEEGALTDTQYF. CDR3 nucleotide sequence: TGTGCCAGCAGCCAAGGGGAGGAGGGGGCATTGACAGATACGCAGTATTTT.

The CDR3 spells CASSQVMIAGGGDEQFF. The CDR3 DNA is TGCGCCAGCAGCCAAGTTATGATAGCGGGGGGGGGCGATGAGCAGTTCTTC. V is TRBV4-3 and J is TRBJ2-1; 11 bases align to TRBD2. Germline CDR1 is LGHNA and CDR2 is YSLEER. CDR3 length: 17 residues. Trimming at V came to 1 base and at J to 8 bases, leaving 10 bases not matched to a gene.

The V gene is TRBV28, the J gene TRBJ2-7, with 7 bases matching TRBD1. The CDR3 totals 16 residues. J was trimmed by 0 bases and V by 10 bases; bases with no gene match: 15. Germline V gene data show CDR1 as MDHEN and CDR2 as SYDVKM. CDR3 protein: CAIKPTLQGTSYEQYF. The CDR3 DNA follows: TGTGCCATCAAGCCAACTCTACAGGGGACCTCCTACGAGCAGTACTTC.

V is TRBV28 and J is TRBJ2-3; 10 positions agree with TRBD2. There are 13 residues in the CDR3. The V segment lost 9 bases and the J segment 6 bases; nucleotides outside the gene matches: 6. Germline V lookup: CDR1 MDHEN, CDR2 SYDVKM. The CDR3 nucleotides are TGTGCCAGTCTAGCGGGGGAGTTTGATACGCAGTATTTT. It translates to CASLAGEFDTQYF.

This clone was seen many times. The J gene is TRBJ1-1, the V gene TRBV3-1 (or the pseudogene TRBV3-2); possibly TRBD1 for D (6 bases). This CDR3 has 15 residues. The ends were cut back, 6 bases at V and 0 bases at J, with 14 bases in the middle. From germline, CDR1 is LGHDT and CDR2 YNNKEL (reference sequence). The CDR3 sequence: CASRESDRLNTEAFF. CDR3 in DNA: TGTGCCAGCAGGGAAAGTGACAGGTTGAACACTGAAGCTTTCTTT.

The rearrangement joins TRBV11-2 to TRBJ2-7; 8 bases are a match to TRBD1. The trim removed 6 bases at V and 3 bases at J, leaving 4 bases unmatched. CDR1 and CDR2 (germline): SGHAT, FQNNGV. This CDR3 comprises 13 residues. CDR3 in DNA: TGTGCCAGCAGGGGACAGGTCGGCTACGAGCAGTACTTC. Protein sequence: CASRGQVGYEQYF. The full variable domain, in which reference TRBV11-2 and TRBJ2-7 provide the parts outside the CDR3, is EAGVAQSPRYKIIEKRQSVAFWCNPISGHATLYWYQQILGQGPKLLIQFQNNGVVDDSQLPKDRFSAERLKGVDSTLKIQPAKLEDSAVYLCASRGQVGYEQYFGPGTRLTVT.

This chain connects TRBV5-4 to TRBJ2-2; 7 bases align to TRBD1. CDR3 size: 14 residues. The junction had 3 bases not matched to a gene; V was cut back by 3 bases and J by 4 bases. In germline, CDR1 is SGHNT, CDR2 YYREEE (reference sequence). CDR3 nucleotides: TGTGCCAGCAGCTGGGACAGCCTCACCGGGGAGCTGTTTTTT. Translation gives CASSWDSLTGELFF.

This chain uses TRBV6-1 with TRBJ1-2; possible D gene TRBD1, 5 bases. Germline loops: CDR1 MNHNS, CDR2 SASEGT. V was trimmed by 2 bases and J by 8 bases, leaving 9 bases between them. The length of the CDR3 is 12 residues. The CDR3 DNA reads TGTGCCAGCAGTGAACCAGGGTACGGCTACACCTTC. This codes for CASSEPGYGYTF.

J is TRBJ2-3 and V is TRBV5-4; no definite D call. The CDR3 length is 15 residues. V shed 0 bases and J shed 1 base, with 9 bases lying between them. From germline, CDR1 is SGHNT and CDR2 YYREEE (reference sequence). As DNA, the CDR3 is TGTGCCAGCAGCTTGGTCAGTCCCGGCACAGATACGCAGTATTTT. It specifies CASSLVSPGTDTQYF.

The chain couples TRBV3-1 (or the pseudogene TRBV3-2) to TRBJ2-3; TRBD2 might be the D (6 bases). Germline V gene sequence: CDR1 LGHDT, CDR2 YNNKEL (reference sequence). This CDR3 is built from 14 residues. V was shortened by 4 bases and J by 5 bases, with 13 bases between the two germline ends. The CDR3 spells CASSLREAGDTQYF. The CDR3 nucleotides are TGTGCCAGCAGCCTCCGGGAAGCGGGAGATACGCAGTATTTT.

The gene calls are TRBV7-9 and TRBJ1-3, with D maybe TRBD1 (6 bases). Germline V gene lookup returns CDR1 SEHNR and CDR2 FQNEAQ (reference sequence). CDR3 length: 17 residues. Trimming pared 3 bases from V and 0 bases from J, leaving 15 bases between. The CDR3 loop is CASSLYHRDNSGNTIYF. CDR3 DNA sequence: TGTGCCAGCAGCTTGTACCACAGGGACAACTCTGGAAACACCATATATTTT.

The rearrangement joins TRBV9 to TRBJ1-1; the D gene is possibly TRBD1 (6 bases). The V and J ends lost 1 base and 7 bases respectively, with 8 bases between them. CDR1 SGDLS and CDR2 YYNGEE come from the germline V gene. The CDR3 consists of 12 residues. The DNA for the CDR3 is TGTGCCAGCAGCGTACAACAGGGTGAAGCTTTCTTT. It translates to CASSVQQGEAFF.

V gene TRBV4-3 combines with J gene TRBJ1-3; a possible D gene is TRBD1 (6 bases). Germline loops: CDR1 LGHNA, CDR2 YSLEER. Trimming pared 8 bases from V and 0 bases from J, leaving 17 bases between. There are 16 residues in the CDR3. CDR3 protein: CASSPTGPSSGNTIYF. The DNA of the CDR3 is TGCGCCAGCTCCCCCACAGGGCCCTCCTCTGGAAACACCATATATTTT.

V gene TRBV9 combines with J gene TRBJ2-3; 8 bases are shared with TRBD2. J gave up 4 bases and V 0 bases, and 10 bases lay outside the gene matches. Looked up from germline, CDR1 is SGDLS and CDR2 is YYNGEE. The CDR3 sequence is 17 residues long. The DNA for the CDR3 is TGTGCCAGCAGCGTAGCGGCTAGCGGGTCGATGTCAGATACGCAGTATTTT. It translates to CASSVAASGSMSDTQYF.

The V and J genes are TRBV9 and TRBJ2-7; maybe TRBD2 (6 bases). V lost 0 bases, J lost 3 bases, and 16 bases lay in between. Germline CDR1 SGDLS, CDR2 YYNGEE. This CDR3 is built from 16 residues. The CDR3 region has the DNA TGTGCCAGCAGCGTAGGGTGGGGGGACGGACGCTACGAGCAGTACTTC. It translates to CASSVGWGDGRYEQYF.

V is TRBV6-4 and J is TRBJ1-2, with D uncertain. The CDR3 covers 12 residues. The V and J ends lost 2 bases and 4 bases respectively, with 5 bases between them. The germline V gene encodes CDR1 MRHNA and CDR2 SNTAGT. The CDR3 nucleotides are TGTGCCAGCAGTGACAACAGCTATGGCTACACCTTC. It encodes CASSDNSYGYTF.

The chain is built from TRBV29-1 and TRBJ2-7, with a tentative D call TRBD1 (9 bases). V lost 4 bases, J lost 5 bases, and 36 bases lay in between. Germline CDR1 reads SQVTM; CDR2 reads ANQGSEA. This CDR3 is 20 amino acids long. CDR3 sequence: CSVAKARTGDLSGRFHEQYF. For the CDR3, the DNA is TGCAGCGTTGCAAAGGCCAGGACAGGGGATTTGAGCGGGAGATTCCACGAGCAGTACTTC.

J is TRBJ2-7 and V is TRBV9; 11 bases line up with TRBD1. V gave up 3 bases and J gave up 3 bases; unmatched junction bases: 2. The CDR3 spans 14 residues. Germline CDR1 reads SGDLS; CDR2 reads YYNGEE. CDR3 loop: CASSDGTGGYEQYF. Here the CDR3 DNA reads TGTGCCAGCAGCGACGGGACAGGGGGCTACGAGCAGTACTTC.

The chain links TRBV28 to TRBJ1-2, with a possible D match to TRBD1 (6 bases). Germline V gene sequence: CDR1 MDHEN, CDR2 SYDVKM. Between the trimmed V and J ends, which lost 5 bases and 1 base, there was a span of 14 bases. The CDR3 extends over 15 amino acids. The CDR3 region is CASSPGTDSNYGYTF. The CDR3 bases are TGTGCCAGCAGTCCCGGGACGGACAGTAACTATGGCTACACCTTC.

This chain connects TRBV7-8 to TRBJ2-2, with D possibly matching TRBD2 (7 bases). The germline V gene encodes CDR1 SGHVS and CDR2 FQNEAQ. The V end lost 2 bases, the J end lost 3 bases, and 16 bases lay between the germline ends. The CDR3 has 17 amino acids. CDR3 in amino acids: CASSLSAGAIDTGELFF. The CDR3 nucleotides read TGTGCCAGCAGCTTAAGTGCGGGGGCGATCGACACCGGGGAGCTGTTTTTT.

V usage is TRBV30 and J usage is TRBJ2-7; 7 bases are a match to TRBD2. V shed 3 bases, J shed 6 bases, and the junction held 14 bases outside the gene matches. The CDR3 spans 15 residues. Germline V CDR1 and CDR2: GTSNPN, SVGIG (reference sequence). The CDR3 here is CAWSFVSTSGGEQYF. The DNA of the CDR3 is TGTGCCTGGAGCTTTGTCAGTACCTCGGGGGGCGAGCAGTACTTC.

The DNA of the CDR3 is TGTGCCAGCTCACCACCGGGACAGGGTCAGCCCCAGCATTTT. This encodes CASSPPGQGQPQHF. This chain connects TRBV18 to TRBJ1-5, with TRBD1 matching 9 bases. After removal of 0 bases from V and 6 bases from J, the junction contained 0 bases not matched to a gene. CDR1 is KGHSH, CDR2 LQKENI, per germline. CDR3 length: 14 residues.

CDR3 nucleotides: TGTGCCAGCAGCTTCGATCCGGTCCCTGAAGCTTTCTTT. Amino acids: CASSFDPVPEAFF. The chain combines TRBV7-9 with TRBJ1-1, with D unresolved. The length of the CDR3 is 13 residues. CDR1 is SEHNR and CDR2 is FQNEAQ in the germline V gene (reference sequence). Trimming left V 3 bases short and J 6 bases short, with 11 bases between.

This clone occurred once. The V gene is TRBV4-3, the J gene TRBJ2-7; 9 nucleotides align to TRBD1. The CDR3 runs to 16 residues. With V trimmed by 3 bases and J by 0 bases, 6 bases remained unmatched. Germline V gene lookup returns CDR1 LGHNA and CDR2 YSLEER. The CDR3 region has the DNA TGCGCCAGCAGCCAGGTAACAGGGGGCGTCTCCTACGAGCAGTACTTC. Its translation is CASSQVTGGVSYEQYF.

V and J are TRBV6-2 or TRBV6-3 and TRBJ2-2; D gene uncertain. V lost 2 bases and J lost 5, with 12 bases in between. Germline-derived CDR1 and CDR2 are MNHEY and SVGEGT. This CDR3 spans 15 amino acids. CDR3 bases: TGTGCCAGCAGTTACCTACTTACAGCTACCGGGGAGCTGTTTTTT. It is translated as CASSYLLTATGELFF.